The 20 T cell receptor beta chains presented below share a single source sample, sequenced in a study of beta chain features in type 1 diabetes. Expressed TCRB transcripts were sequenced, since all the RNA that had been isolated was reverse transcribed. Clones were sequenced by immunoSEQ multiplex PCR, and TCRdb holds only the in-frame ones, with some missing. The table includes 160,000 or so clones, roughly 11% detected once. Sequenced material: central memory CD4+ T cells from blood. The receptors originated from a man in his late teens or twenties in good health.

This CDR3 is CASSIQGAREQYF. CDR3 sequence (DNA): TGTGCCAGTAGTATCCAGGGGGCGCGCGAGCAGTACTTC. The chain joins TRBV19 to TRBJ2-7; 8 bases map to TRBD1. The CDR3 is 13 residues long. Germline lookup yields CDR1 LNHDA and CDR2 SQIVND (reference sequence). With V trimmed by 3 bases and J by 6 bases, 4 bases remained unmatched.

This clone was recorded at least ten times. The CDR3: CSVGTGEAFF. The DNA for the CDR3 is TGCAGCGTTGGAACAGGTGAAGCTTTCTTT. This chain links TRBV29-1 with TRBJ1-1; D possibly corresponds to TRBD1 (5 bases). This CDR3 spans 10 amino acids. Trimming took off 4 bases at V and 7 bases at J, with 7 bases between the two ends. The V gene's germline CDR1 is SQVTM and CDR2 ANQGSEA.

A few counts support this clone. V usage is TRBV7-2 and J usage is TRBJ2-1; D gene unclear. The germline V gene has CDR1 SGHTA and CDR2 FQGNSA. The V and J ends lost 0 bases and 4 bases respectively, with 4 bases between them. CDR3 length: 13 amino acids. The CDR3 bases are TGTGCCAGCAGCTTAGCTTCTTACAATGAGCAGTTCTTC. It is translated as CASSLASYNEQFF.

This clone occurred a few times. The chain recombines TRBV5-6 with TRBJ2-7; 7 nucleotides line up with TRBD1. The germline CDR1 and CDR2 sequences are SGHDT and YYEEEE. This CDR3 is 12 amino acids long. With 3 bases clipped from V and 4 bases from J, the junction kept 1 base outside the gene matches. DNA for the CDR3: TGTGCCAGCAGCTGGACAGGTTACGAGCAGTACTTC. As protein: CASSWTGYEQYF.

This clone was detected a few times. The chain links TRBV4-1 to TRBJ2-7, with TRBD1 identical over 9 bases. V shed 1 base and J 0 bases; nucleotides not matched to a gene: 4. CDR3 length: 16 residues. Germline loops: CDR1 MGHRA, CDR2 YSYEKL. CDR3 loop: CASSQGPGQGSYEQYF. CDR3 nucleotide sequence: TGCGCCAGCAGCCAAGGTCCGGGACAGGGCTCCTACGAGCAGTACTTC.

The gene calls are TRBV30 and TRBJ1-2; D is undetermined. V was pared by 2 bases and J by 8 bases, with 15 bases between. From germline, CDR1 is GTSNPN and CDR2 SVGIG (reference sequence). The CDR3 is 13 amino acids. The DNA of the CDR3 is TGTGCCTGGAGTCCCCAGGCAGCCGGCGGCTACACCTTC. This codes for CAWSPQAAGGYTF.

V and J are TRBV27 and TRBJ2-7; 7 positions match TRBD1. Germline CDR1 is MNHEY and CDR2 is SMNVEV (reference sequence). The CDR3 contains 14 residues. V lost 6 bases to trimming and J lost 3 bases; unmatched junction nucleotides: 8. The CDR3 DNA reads TGTGCCAGCAGGCCTCGACAGGGTGGCTACGAGCAGTACTTC. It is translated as CASRPRQGGYEQYF.

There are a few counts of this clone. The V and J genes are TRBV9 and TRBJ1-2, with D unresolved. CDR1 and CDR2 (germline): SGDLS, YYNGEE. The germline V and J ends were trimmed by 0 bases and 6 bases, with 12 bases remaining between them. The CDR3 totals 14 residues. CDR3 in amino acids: CASSVAGNSHGYTF. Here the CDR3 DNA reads TGTGCCAGCAGCGTAGCGGGCAACAGTCATGGCTACACCTTC.

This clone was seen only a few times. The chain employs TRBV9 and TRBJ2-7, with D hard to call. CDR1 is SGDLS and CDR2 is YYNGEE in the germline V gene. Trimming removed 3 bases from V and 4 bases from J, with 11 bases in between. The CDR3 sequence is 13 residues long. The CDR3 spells CASSAGSVYEQYF. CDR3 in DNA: TGTGCCAGCAGCGCAGGCTCCGTGTACGAGCAGTACTTC.

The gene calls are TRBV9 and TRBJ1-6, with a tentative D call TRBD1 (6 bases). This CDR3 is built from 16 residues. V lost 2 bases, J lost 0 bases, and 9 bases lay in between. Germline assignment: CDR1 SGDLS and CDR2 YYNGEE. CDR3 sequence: CASSVTGSSYNSPLHF. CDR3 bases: TGTGCCAGCAGCGTTACAGGGAGCTCCTATAATTCACCCCTCCACTTT.

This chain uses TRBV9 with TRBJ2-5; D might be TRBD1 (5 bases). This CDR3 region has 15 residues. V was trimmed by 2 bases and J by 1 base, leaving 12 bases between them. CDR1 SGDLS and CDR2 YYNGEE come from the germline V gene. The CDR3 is CASSVGHLLQETQYF. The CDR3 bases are TGTGCCAGCAGCGTCGGACATCTCCTCCAAGAGACCCAGTACTTC.

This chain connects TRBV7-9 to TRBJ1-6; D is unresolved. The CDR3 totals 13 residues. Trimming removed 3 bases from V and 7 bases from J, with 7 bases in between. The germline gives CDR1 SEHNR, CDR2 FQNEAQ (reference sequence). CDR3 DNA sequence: TGTGCCAGCAGCTTGCGAGGCAATTCACCCCTCCACTTT. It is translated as CASSLRGNSPLHF.

This chain's CDR3 is CASSVRDSSYEQYF. In DNA form, the CDR3 reads TGTGCCAGCAGTGTCCGGGACAGCTCCTACGAGCAGTACTTC. V usage is TRBV6-1 and J usage is TRBJ2-7; TRBD1 matches at 7 bases. The V gene's germline CDR1 is MNHNS and CDR2 SASEGT. The CDR3 runs 14 residues. With 4 bases clipped from V and 0 bases from J, the junction kept 3 bases outside the gene matches.

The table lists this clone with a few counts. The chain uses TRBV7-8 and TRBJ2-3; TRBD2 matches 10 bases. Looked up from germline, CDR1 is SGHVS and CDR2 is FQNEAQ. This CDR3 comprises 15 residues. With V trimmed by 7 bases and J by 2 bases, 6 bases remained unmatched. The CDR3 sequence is CASTPLAGVTDTQYF. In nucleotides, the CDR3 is TGTGCCAGCACCCCTCTAGCGGGGGTCACAGATACGCAGTATTTT. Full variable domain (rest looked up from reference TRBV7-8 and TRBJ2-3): GAGVSQSPRYKVAKRGQDVALRCDPISGHVSLFWYQQALGQGPEFLTYFQNEAQLDKSGLPSDRFFAERPEGSVSTLKIQRTQQEDSAVYLCASTPLAGVTDTQYFGPGTRLTVL.

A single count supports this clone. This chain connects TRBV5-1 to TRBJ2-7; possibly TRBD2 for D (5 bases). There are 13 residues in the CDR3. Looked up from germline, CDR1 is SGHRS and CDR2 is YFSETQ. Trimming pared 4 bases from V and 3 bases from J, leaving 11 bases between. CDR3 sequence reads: CASSMTGSYEQYF. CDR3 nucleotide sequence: TGCGCCAGCAGCATGACGGGAAGCTACGAGCAGTACTTC.

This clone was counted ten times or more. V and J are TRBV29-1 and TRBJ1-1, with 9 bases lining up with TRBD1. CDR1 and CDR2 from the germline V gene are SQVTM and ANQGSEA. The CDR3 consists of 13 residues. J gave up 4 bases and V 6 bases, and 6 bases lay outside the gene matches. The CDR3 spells CSVAPGQGTEAFF. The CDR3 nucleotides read TGCAGCGTGGCCCCGGGACAGGGCACTGAAGCTTTCTTT.

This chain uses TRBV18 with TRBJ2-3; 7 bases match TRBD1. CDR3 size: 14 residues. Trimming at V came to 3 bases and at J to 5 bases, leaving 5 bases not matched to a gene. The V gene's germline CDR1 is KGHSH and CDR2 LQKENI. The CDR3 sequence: CASSPPGQRDTQYF. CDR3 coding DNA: TGTGCCAGCTCACCTCCGGGACAGCGAGATACGCAGTATTTT.

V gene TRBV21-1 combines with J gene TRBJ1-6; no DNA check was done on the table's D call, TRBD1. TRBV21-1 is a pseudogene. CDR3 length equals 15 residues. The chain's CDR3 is CASSKGGTEGSPLHF. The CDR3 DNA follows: TGTGCCAGCAGCAAGGGCGGGACAGAAGGTTCACCCCTCCACTTT.

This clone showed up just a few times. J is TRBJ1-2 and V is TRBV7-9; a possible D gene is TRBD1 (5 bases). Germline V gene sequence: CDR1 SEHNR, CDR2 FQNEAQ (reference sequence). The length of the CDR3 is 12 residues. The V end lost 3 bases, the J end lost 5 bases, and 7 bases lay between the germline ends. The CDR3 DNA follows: TGTGCCAGCAGCTTCAGGGTGTATGGCTACACCTTC. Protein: CASSFRVYGYTF.

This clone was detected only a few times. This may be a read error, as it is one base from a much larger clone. CDR3 amino acids: CASSLIRTGNTIYF. CDR3 bases: TGTGCCAGCAGCTTAATAAGGACTGGAAACACCATATATTTT. This chain connects TRBV7-8 to TRBJ1-3; D remains unclear. CDR1 is SGHVS and CDR2 is FQNEAQ in the germline V gene. The CDR3 loop spans 14 amino acids. V was shortened by 2 bases and J by 2 bases, with 7 bases between the two germline ends.